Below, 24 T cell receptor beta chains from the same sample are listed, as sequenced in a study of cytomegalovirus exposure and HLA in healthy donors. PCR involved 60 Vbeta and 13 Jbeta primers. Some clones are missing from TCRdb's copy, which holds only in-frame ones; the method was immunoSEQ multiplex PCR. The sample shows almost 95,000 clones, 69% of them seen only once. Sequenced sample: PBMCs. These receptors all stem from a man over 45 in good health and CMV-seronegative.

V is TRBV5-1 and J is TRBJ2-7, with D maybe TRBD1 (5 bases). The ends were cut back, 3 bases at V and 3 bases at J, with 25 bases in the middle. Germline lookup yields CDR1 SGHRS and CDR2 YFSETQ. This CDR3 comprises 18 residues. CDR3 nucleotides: TGCGCCAGCAGCTGGGCGGTGACAGAGCAGTGCAGGGACTACGAGCAGTACGTC. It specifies CASSWAVTEQCRDYEQYV.

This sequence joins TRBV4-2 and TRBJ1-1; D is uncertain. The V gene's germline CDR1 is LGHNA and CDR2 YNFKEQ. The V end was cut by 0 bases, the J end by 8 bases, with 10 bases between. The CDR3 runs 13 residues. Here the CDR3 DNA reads TGTGCCAGCAGCCAAGATAAGGAGTCGGAAGCTTTCTTT. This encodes CASSQDKESEAFF.

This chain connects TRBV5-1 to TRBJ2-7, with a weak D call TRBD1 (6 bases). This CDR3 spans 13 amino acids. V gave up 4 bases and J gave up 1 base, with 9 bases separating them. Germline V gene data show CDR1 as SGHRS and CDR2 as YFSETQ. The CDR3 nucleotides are TGCGCCAGCAGCGTGACAGGTTCCTACGAGCAGTACTTC. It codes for CASSVTGSYEQYF.

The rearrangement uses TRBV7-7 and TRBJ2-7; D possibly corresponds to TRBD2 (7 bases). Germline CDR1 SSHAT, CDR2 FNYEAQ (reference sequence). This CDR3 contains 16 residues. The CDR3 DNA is TGTGCTAGCAGCTTAGGCGGGGGCAGGGAGTCACACGAGCAGTACGTC. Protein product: CASSLGGGRESHEQYV.

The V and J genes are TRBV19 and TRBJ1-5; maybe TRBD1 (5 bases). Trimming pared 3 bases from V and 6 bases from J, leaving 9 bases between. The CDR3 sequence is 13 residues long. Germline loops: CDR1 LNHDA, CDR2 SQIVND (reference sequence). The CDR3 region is CASSMGGPQPQHF. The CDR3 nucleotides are TGTGCCAGTAGTATGGGGGGTCCTCAGCCCCAGCATTTT.

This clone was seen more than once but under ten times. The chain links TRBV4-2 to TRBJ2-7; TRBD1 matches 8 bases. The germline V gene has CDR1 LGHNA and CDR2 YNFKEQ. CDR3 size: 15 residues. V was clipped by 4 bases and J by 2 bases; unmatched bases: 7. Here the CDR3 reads CASSLPGQDPYEQYF. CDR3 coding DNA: TGTGCCAGCAGCCTCCCGGGACAGGATCCCTACGAGCAGTACTTC.

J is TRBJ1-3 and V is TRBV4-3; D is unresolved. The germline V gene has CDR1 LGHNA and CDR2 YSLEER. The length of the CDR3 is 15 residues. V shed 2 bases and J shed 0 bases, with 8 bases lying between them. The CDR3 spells CASSQLASSGNTIYF. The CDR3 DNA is TGCGCCAGCAGCCAACTTGCGAGCTCTGGAAACACCATATATTTT.

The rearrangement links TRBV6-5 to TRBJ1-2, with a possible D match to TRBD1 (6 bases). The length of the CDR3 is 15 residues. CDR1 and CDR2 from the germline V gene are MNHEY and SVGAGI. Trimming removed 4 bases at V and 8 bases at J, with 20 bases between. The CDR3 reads CASSSLLGGADGYTF. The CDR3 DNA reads TGTGCCAGCAGTTCCCTCTTAGGGGGGGCTGACGGCTACACCTTC.

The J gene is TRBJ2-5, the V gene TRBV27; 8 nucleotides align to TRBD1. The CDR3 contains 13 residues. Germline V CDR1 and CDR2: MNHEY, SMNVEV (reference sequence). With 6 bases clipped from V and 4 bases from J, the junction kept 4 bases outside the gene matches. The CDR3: CASRGQGTETQYF. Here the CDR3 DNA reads TGTGCCAGCAGAGGACAGGGAACAGAGACCCAGTACTTC.

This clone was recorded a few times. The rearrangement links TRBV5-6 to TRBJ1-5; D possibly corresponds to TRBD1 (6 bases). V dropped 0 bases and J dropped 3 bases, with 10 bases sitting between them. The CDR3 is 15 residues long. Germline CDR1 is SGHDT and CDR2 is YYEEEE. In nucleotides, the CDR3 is TGTGCCAGCAGCTTGGCCGGGGGGCCCAATCAGCCCCAGCATTTT. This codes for CASSLAGGPNQPQHF.

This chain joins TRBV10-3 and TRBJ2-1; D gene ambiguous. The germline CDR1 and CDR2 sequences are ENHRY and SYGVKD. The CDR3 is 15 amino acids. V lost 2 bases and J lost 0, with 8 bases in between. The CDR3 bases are TGTGCCATCAGTGAGGCGGCCAGCTCCTACAATGAGCAGTTCTTC. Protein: CAISEAASSYNEQFF.

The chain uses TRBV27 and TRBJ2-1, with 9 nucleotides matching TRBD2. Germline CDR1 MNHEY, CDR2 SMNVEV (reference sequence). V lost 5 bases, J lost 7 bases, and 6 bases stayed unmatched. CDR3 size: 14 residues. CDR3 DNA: TGTGCCAGCAGTCCCCGGGGACTAGCAAATGAGCAGTTCTTC. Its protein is CASSPRGLANEQFF.

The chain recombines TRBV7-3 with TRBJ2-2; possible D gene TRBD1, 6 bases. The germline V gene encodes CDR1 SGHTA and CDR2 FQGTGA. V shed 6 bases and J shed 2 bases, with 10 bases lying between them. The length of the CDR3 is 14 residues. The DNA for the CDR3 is TGTGCCAGCAGTTCCGGGACAAACACCGGGGAGCTGTTTTTT. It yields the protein CASSSGTNTGELFF.

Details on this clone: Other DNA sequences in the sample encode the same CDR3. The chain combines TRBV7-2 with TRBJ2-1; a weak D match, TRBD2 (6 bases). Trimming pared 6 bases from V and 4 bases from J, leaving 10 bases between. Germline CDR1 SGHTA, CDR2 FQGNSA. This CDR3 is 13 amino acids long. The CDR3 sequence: CASRLGTYNEQFF. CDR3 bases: TGTGCCAGCAGACTCGGGACTTACAATGAGCAGTTCTTC.

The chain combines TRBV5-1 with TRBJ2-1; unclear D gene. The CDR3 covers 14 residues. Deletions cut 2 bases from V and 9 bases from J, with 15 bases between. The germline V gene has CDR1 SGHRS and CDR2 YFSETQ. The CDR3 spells CASSFIMGSSEQFF. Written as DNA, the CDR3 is TGCGCCAGCAGCTTTATCATGGGCAGCAGTGAGCAGTTCTTC.

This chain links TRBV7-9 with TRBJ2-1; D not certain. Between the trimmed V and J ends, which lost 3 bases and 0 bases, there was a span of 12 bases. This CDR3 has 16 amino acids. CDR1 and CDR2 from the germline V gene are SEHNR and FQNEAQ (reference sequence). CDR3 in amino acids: CASSFHGASSYNEQFF. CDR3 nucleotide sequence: TGTGCCAGCAGCTTCCACGGCGCTAGCTCCTACAATGAGCAGTTCTTC.

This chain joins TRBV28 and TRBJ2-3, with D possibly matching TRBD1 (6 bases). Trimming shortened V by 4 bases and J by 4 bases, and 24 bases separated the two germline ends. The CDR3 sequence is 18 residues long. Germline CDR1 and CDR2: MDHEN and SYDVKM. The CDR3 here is CASSSAPGTRVSADTQYF. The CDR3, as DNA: TGTGCCAGCAGTTCCGCGCCCGGGACAAGGGTCAGCGCAGATACGCAGTATTTT.

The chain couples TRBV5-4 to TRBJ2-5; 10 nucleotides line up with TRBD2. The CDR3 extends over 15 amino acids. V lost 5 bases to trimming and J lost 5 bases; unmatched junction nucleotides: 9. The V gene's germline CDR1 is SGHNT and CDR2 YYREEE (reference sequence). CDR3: CASSSSGGAYETQYF. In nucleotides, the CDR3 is TGTGCCAGCAGTTCGAGCGGGGGGGCTTATGAGACCCAGTACTTC.

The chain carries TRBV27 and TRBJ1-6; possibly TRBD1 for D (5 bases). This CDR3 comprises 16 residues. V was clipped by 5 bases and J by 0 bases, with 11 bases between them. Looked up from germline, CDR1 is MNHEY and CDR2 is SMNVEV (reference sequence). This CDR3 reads CASSPLTASYNSPLHF. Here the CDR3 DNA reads TGTGCCAGCAGTCCCTTGACAGCCTCCTATAATTCACCCCTCCACTTT.

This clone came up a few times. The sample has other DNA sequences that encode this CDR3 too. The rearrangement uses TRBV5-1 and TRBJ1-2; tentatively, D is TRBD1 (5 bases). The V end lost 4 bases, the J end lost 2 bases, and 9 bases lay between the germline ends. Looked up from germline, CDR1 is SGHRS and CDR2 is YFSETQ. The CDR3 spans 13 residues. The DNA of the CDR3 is TGCGCCAGCAGCCCGGGGGTAAACTATGGCTACACCTTC. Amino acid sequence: CASSPGVNYGYTF.

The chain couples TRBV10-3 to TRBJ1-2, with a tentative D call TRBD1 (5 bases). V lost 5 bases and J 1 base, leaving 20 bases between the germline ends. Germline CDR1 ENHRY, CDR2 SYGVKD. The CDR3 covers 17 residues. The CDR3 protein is CAISHDRVSGLNYGYTF. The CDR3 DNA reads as TGTGCCATCAGTCACGACAGAGTCTCAGGGCTTAACTATGGCTACACCTTC.

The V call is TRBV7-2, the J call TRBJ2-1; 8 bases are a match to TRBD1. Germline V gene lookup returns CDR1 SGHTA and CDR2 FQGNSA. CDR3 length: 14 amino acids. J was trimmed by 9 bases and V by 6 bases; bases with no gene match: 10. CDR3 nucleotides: TGTGCCAGCAGACCAGGGGGCGCTTGGAGTGAGCAGTTCTTC. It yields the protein CASRPGGAWSEQFF.

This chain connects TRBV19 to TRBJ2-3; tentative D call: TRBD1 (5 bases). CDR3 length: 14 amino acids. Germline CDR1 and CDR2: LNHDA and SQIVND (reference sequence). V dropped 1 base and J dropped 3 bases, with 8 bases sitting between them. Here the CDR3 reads CASSIGSGTDTQYF. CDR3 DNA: TGTGCCAGTAGTATAGGGTCAGGGACAGATACGCAGTATTTT.

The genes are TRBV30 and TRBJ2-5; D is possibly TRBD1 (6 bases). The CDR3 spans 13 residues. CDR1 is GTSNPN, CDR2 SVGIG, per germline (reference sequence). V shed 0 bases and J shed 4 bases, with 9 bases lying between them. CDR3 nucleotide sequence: TGTGCCTGGAGTGTCCAGGGGACAGAGACCCAGTACTTC. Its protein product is CAWSVQGTETQYF.